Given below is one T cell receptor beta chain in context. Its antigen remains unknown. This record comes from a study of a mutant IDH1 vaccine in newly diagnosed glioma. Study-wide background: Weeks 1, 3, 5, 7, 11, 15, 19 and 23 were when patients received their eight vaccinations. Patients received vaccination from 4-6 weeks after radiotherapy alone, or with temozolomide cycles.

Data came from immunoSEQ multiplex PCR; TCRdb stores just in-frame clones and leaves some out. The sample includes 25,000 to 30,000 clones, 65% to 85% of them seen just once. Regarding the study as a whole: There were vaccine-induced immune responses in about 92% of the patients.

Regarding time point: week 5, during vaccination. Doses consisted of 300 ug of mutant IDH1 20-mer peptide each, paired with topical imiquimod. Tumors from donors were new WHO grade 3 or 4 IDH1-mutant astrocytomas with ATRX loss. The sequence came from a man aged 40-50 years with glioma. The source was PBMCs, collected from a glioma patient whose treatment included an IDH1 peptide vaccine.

The CDR3 coding sequence is TGTGCCAGCAGTTTTCTTGGAGGCCAAGAGACCCAGTACTTC. Translating gives CASSFLGGQETQYF. The rearrangement links TRBV27 to TRBJ2-5, with D perhaps matching TRBD2 (5 bases). V lost 3 bases, J lost 1 base, and 9 bases lay in between. CDR3 length equals 14 residues. Germline V gene lookup returns CDR1 MNHEY and CDR2 SMNVEV (reference sequence).